This T cell receptor beta chain comes out of a study of beta chain features in type 1 diabetes. Central memory, naive, regulatory and stem cell-like memory CD4+ cells were sorted by CD45RO/CCR7/CD25/CD127/CD95/CD27. Expressed TCRB transcripts were sequenced after all isolated RNA was converted to cDNA. This table comes from immunoSEQ multiplex PCR, and its TCRdb copy is limited to in-frame clones, with some not included. The repertoire holds 250,000 or so clones, with 68% as singletons. The CDR3 is made up of 16 amino acids. Trimming removed 2 bases at V and 7 bases at J, with 21 bases between. Per germline, CDR1 GTSNPN and CDR2 SVGIG (reference sequence).

The chain couples TRBV30 to TRBJ2-1, with D perhaps matching TRBD1 (5 bases). The sequenced sample consisted of naive CD4+ T cells from blood. The sequence was collected from a man between 25 and 39 years old in good health. As DNA, the CDR3 is TGTGCCTGGAGTTTCCTCGGCAGCGCAAAGGGGAATGAGCAGTTCTTC. It yields the protein CAWSFLGSAKGNEQFF.